This T cell receptor (beta chain) appears in the sequencing data of a study of blood T cells in healthy people across ages. This CDR3 has 14 residues. Per germline, CDR1 SEHNR and CDR2 FQNEAQ (reference sequence). J gave up 4 bases and V 8 bases, and 10 bases lay outside the gene matches. Next came a second PCR, run for roughly 6 to 11 cycles, which used a sample-barcoded 5' primer along with a J-beta primer mix. TCRdb re-called the 5' RACE reads through MiXCR, storing one row per CDR3 protein. Here the sample spans some 800,000 distinct CDR3 sequences, approximately 48% being singletons. The source of this sequence is a man in his 60s in good health. Sequencing used blood. This rearrangement joins TRBV7-9 to TRBJ1-1; 7 nucleotides line up with TRBD1. The CDR3 region has the DNA TGTGCCAGCCTGAGACAGGGCAGGGGCACTGAAGCTTTCTTT. Translated, it gives CASLRQGRGTEAFF.